Each of the 25 T cell receptor beta chains below was sequenced from the same sample in a study of OX40 agonist ivuxolimab in advanced cancers. Assay used: immunoSEQ multiplex PCR; TCRdb lists only in-frame clones, some missing. Of more than 25,000 clones listed, more than 75% are singletons. Source: CD4+ or CD8+ T cells sorted from blood, taken in a trial of the OX40 agonist ivuxolimab. The receptors originated from an adult with an advanced solid tumor such as melanoma, head and neck, liver or kidney cancer.

The chain carries TRBV11-2 and TRBJ2-3; D is uncertain. Germline V gene data show CDR1 as SGHAT and CDR2 as FQNNGV. V gave up 1 base and J gave up 6 bases, with 14 bases separating them. There are 15 residues in the CDR3. The DNA of the CDR3 is TGTGCCAGCAGCTTAGGGCTAGGTGGGCTGGATACGCAGTATTTT. Its translation: CASSLGLGGLDTQYF.

The chain joins TRBV29-1 to TRBJ2-7, with D possibly being TRBD1 or TRBD2 (6 bases each). Between the trimmed V and J ends, which lost 3 bases and 1 base, there was a span of 10 bases. CDR1 SQVTM and CDR2 ANQGSEA come from the germline V gene. This CDR3 is built from 13 residues. Here the CDR3 reads CSVEGGRSYEQYF. Written as DNA, the CDR3 is TGCAGCGTTGAGGGGGGCCGGTCCTACGAGCAGTACTTC.

V is TRBV5-1 and J is TRBJ1-1; 8 bases agree with TRBD1. The CDR3 loop spans 17 amino acids. Trimming at V came to 0 bases and at J to 2 bases, leaving 9 bases not matched to a gene. The germline gives CDR1 SGHRS, CDR2 YFSETQ. The CDR3 sequence is CASSLVPTGEGNTEAFF. The CDR3 DNA is TGCGCCAGCAGCTTGGTCCCGACAGGGGAGGGTAACACTGAAGCTTTCTTT.

The chain carries TRBV5-1 and TRBJ1-4; the D is unclear. With 5 bases removed from V and 8 bases from J, the gap between germline ends came to 19 bases. Germline V CDR1 and CDR2: SGHRS, YFSETQ. The CDR3 runs 15 residues. CDR3 loop: CASRFVPGEAEKLFF. Here the CDR3 DNA reads TGCGCCAGCAGGTTTGTCCCCGGGGAGGCCGAAAAACTGTTTTTT.

The chain is built from TRBV7-9 and TRBJ2-7; the D call may be TRBD1 or TRBD2 (5 bases each). The CDR3 sequence is 13 residues long. Germline CDR1 and CDR2: SEHNR and FQNEAQ (reference sequence). V was trimmed by 10 bases and J by 2 bases, leaving 15 bases between them. The DNA of the CDR3 is TGTGCCATCCCCGGGGCAGGGCCCTACGAGCAGTACTTC. It encodes CAIPGAGPYEQYF. The full variable domain, in which reference TRBV7-9 and TRBJ2-7 provide the parts outside the CDR3, is DTGVSQNPRHKITKRGQNVTFRCDPISEHNRLYWYRQTLGQGPEFLTYFQNEAQLEKSRLLSDRFSAERPKGSFSTLEIQRTEQGDSAMYLCAIPGAGPYEQYFGPGTRLTVT.

This clone showed up just once. The rearrangement joins TRBV7-9 to TRBJ1-5; no clear D. CDR3 size: 13 residues. The V end lost 1 base, the J end lost 7 bases, and 8 bases lay between the germline ends. The germline V gene encodes CDR1 SEHNR and CDR2 FQNEAQ (reference sequence). Here the CDR3 DNA reads TGTGCCAGCAGCTTAGACGGTTGGCAGCCCCAGCATTTT. Amino acids: CASSLDGWQPQHF.

The gene calls are TRBV6-6 and TRBJ1-2; D gene unclear. Trimming removed 7 bases at V and 7 bases at J, with 7 bases between. The germline gives CDR1 MNHNY, CDR2 SVGAGI (reference sequence). This CDR3 comprises 10 residues. CDR3 residues: CASKEVGYTF. The CDR3 region has the DNA TGTGCCAGCAAGGAGGTTGGCTACACCTTC.

The chain couples TRBV29-1 to TRBJ2-1, with 9 bases fitting TRBD1. J lost 2 bases, V lost 5 bases, and 4 bases had no gene match. This CDR3 has 14 residues. The germline V gene has CDR1 SQVTM and CDR2 ANQGSEA. The CDR3 loop reads CSVRDRVTYNEQFF. In nucleotides, the CDR3 is TGCAGCGTTCGGGACAGGGTAACCTACAATGAGCAGTTCTTC.

This chain joins TRBV6-5 and TRBJ2-5, with 8 bases that match TRBD1. The J segment lost 2 bases and the V segment lost 4 bases, leaving 3 bases of the junction unmatched. Germline V gene lookup returns CDR1 MNHEY and CDR2 SVGAGI. This CDR3 has 14 residues. The CDR3 nucleotides read TGTGCCAGCAGTTGGACAGGGCCACAAGAGACCCAGTACTTC. Protein product: CASSWTGPQETQYF.

The chain carries TRBV7-9 and TRBJ2-2; 8 bases agree with TRBD2. The V and J ends lost 2 bases and 5 bases, in that order; junction bases with no gene match: 4. Looked up from germline, CDR1 is SEHNR and CDR2 is FQNEAQ (reference sequence). The CDR3 contains 15 residues. The CDR3 DNA reads as TGTGCCAGCAGCTTAATGGCTAGCGGGACCGGGGAGCTGTTTTTT. Residues: CASSLMASGTGELFF.

This clone was counted a single time. The genes are TRBV7-7 and TRBJ2-5, with 10 bases matching TRBD2. CDR1 and CDR2 from the germline V gene are SSHAT and FNYEAQ (reference sequence). The V segment lost 5 bases and the J segment 5 bases; nucleotides outside the gene matches: 8. The CDR3 extends over 15 amino acids. Here the CDR3 DNA reads TGTGCCAGCAGCAGGGGAGCGGGAGGGAAGGAGACCCAGTACTTC. Translation gives CASSRGAGGKETQYF. Together with reference TRBV7-7 and TRBJ2-5, the CDR3 gives the full variable domain: GAGVSQSPRYKVTKRGQDVTLRCDPISSHATLYWYQQALGQGPEFLTYFNYEAQPDKSGLPSDRFSAERPEGSISTLTIQRTEQRDSAMYRCASSRGAGGKETQYFGPGTRLLVL.

The J gene is TRBJ2-5, the V gene TRBV9, with D unresolved. Germline CDR1 and CDR2: SGDLS and YYNGEE. Trimming left V 0 bases short and J 5 bases short, with 11 bases between. The CDR3 is 14 residues long. CDR3 coding DNA: TGTGCCAGCAGCGTAGGGCTGGGCCGGGAGACCCAGTACTTC. It yields the protein CASSVGLGRETQYF.

The rearrangement links TRBV28 to TRBJ1-1; D might be TRBD1 (6 bases). The V end was cut by 8 bases, the J end by 5 bases, with 15 bases between. CDR1 MDHEN and CDR2 SYDVKM come from the germline V gene. The CDR3 totals 13 residues. The CDR3 DNA sequence: TGTGCCAGCTCGTCGGGGGGCCGAACTGAAGCTTTCTTT. This sequence encodes CASSSGGRTEAFF.

In this sample, this clone turned up a few times. The V call is TRBV7-9, the J call TRBJ2-5; the D is unclear. The CDR3 loop spans 13 amino acids. V lost 5 bases and J lost 5, with 12 bases in between. Germline CDR1 and CDR2: SEHNR and FQNEAQ (reference sequence). The CDR3 coding sequence is TGTGCCAGCAGCCACCCGCCTGAGGAGACCCAGTACTTC. Residues: CASSHPPEETQYF.

V usage is TRBV19 and J usage is TRBJ2-7, with TRBD2 matching 8 bases. This CDR3 contains 13 residues. With 8 bases clipped from V and 2 bases from J, the junction kept 5 bases outside the gene matches. CDR1 LNHDA and CDR2 SQIVND come from the germline V gene (reference sequence). DNA for the CDR3: TGTGCCAGTCAGACTAGCGCAACCTACGAGCAGTACTTC. The encoded protein is CASQTSATYEQYF. The whole variable domain, filled in from reference TRBV19 and TRBJ2-7, reads DGGITQSPKYLFRKEGQNVTLSCEQNLNHDAMYWYRQDPGQGLRLIYYSQIVNDFQKGDIAEGYSVSREKKESFPLTVTSAQKNPTAFYLCASQTSATYEQYFGPGTRLTVT.

The chain combines TRBV21-1 with TRBJ1-6; the listed D gene, TRBD1, was not tested against the DNA. TRBV21-1 is tagged as a pseudogene. The CDR3 loop spans 18 amino acids. CDR3 amino acids: CASSKRRTDRGENSPLHF. As DNA, the CDR3 is TGTGCCAGCAGCAAGAGACGAACTGACAGGGGGGAAAATTCACCCCTCCACTTT.

The CDR3 DNA sequence: TGCGCCAGCAGCCTTATGAGGGCCTCCTACTACGAGCAGTACTTC. Residues: CASSLMRASYYEQYF. This chain links TRBV5-1 with TRBJ2-7, with D tentatively TRBD2 (5 bases). Trimming left V 4 bases short and J 3 bases short, with 17 bases between. The CDR3 totals 15 residues. Germline values: CDR1 SGHRS, CDR2 YFSETQ.

This chain joins TRBV19 and TRBJ1-1; 7 nucleotides match TRBD1. Unmatched junction bases numbered 7, after V lost 11 bases and J lost 4 bases. Germline-derived CDR1 and CDR2 are LNHDA and SQIVND (reference sequence). The CDR3 spans 12 residues. The CDR3 region is CASRGGGTEAFF. In DNA form, the CDR3 reads TGTGCCTCCAGGGGGGGTGGCACTGAAGCTTTCTTT.

The chain combines TRBV7-2 with TRBJ2-3; D unresolved. The CDR3 runs to 15 residues. V was pared by 4 bases and J by 6 bases, with 17 bases between. CDR1 SGHTA and CDR2 FQGNSA come from the germline V gene. CDR3 nucleotides: TGTGCCAGCAGCTCCTATTGGAGCTCCGCGGATACGCAGTATTTT. Protein: CASSSYWSSADTQYF.

The V and J genes are TRBV7-9 and TRBJ1-1, with no clear D. The germline gives CDR1 SEHNR, CDR2 FQNEAQ (reference sequence). CDR3 length: 13 residues. V was shortened by 5 bases and J by 1 base, with 8 bases between the two germline ends. The CDR3 bases are TGTGCCAGCAGCCTCTCCCAGAACACTGAAGCTTTCTTT. Its protein product is CASSLSQNTEAFF. Drawing the rest from reference TRBV7-9 and TRBJ1-1, the complete variable domain is DTGVSQNPRHKITKRGQNVTFRCDPISEHNRLYWYRQTLGQGPEFLTYFQNEAQLEKSRLLSDRFSAERPKGSFSTLEIQRTEQGDSAMYLCASSLSQNTEAFFGQGTRLTVV.

The DNA of the CDR3 is TGTGCCAGCAGCTGTCACTTCATCATACCCGAAAAACTGTTTTTT. Its protein is CASSCHFIIPEKLFF. The rearrangement joins TRBV12-1 to TRBJ1-4. TRBV12-1 is termed a pseudogene. The CDR3 is 15 residues long.

CDR3 coding DNA: TGCGCCAGCAGCCAAGATGTAACGGTGGCGGGTGGCTACACCTTC. Translated, it gives CASSQDVTVAGGYTF. The chain joins TRBV4-1 to TRBJ1-2; D unclear. Germline V gene lookup returns CDR1 MGHRA and CDR2 YSYEKL. The CDR3 runs 15 residues. The V end lost 0 bases, the J end lost 7 bases, and 15 bases lay between the germline ends.

The V call is TRBV4-1, the J call TRBJ2-1; either TRBD1 or TRBD2 may supply D (5 bases each). Germline-derived CDR1 and CDR2 are MGHRA and YSYEKL. The CDR3 totals 15 residues. Trimming pared 6 bases from V and 7 bases from J, leaving 19 bases between. The chain's CDR3 is CASSPGRGVGNEQFF. Here the CDR3 DNA reads TGCGCCAGCAGTCCCGGTAGGGGAGTGGGTAATGAGCAGTTCTTC.

This clone has just a few counts. The J gene is TRBJ1-4, the V gene TRBV9; D is uncertain. Between the trimmed V and J ends, which lost 3 bases and 5 bases, there was a span of 11 bases. Germline CDR1 SGDLS, CDR2 YYNGEE. CDR3 length: 14 residues. The CDR3 sequence is CASSETAYNEKLFF. The CDR3 DNA reads as TGTGCCAGCAGCGAGACGGCCTACAATGAAAAACTGTTTTTT.

This chain links TRBV7-8 with TRBJ1-2; D may be TRBD1 (5 bases). This CDR3 is 17 amino acids long. V was shortened by 4 bases and J by 3 bases, with 21 bases between the two germline ends. CDR1 is SGHVS and CDR2 is FQNEAQ in the germline V gene. CDR3 amino acids: CASSSEPGTSNHYGYTF. The CDR3 region has the DNA TGTGCCAGCAGCTCGGAACCCGGGACCTCTAACCACTATGGCTACACCTTC.